Given below is one TCR beta chain in context. The antigen it recognizes is unknown. No base qualities exist here, and no much larger clone lies one base off it. Receptors were amplified or captured by the immunoSEQ multiplex PCR assay. For the multiplex PCR, a mixture combining 60 forward primers for TCR Vbeta segments and 13 reverse primers for TCR Jbeta segments was used. The CDR3 region of rearranged TCR beta genes was amplified from genomic DNA with a multiplex PCR assay. The Illumina HiSeq System was used to sequence the amplified TCR beta libraries as 87-base-pair reads. In the source study's methods: A later analysis tallied tens of millions of unique TCR beta chains across the 640 or so repertoires, and approximately 12 million of those chains were shared by two or more donors. To remove PCR and sequencing errors, raw reads were error-corrected and collapsed into unique sequences using a nearest-neighbor algorithm that merged closely related sequences. To assign V, D and J gene segments, CDR3 sequences were aligned to IMGT reference sequences. Each retained sequence needed at least a six-nucleotide match to both a V gene segment and a J gene segment. A rearrangement was called productive if the CDR3 had no stop codons and remained in frame with V and J, and every other rearrangement was called non-productive. Following IMGT convention, CDR3 was defined as the stretch from the second conserved V-encoded cysteine up to the conserved J-encoded phenylalanine. The earlier analysis of 500 to 650 of the donors excluded any sequence lacking an unambiguous match to a single V gene segment. An earlier analysis of several hundred of the donors classified V segments as functional when productive rearrangements were above 56.7% and as segregating when the standard deviation between donors was above 5%. A statistical classification framework was built to diagnose cytomegalovirus status from the catalog of TCR beta chain sequences. In a later analysis, V and J genes were assigned by comparing TCR nucleotide sequences against IMGT/GENE-DB human TR gene sequences. In a later analysis, CDR3 sequences and most-parsimonious VDJ recombination scenarios were assigned using the TCRdist pipeline. A later analysis defined each TCR beta chain by its CDR3 amino acid sequence plus V-gene family, and excluded reads lacking a unique V-gene family. To address suspected cross-contamination and a sequencing artifact, a later analysis removed 592 highly shared, low-generation-probability nucleotide sequences. In a later analysis, a clonal expansion index for each public chain was calculated from normalized within-repertoire ranks of inferred template counts. In a later analysis, generation probabilities were computed with a VDJ recombination model fitted to out-of-frame rearrangements, and the resulting probabilities were checked against IGoR. A later analysis scored TCR-TCR, TCR-HLA and TCR-CMV co-occurrence with hypergeometric tests, applying a repertoire-size bias correction to TCR pairs. False discovery rates were estimated in a later analysis by permuting HLA or CMV assignments 20 times. In a later analysis, co-occurring TCRs were grouped with DBSCAN, and TCRdist sequence similarity was added when clustering was performed within HLA-allele-positive subsets. Repertoires with fewer than 30,000 or more than 120,000 public chains were left out of co-occurrence clustering, as were a few repertoires with anomalous nucleotide sharing. Sourced from immuneACCESS, this table was stored by TCRdb with only in-frame sequences that have V and J called. A share of the clones is absent; for the studies checked, an unresolved V gene accounts for under half, and the remainder has no known explanation. The DNA was the basis for D and trimming; V, J and clone size are from that table. This sample has roughly 100,000 clones in its table, and roughly three quarters of those were observed once. Approximately 3.7% of the sample rests with the top ten.

This specimen belongs to a study of cytomegalovirus exposure and HLA in healthy donors (dated by TCRdb to the late 2010s). Study-level background: An earlier analysis of under 600 of the donors reported roughly 270 Gb of sequence data and 120 million or so unique TCR beta sequences from 150 million to 200 million T cells. Approximately 300 gigabases of sequencing data and around 88 million unique TCR sequences made up an early release that covered approximately 650 HLA-typed donors. Of the 350 to 450 genotyped donors, around 81% fell in the genetic ancestry cluster associated with self-reported Caucasian donors. The study was designed to test whether signatures of past pathogen exposure could be identified by cataloging public T cell receptors. The T cell repertoires of around 670 subjects were profiled by immunosequencing and related to cytomegalovirus serostatus. Besides the first cohort of 666 subjects, a separate validation cohort made up of over 100 different subjects was used. To predict cytomegalovirus infection status, the study brought together high-throughput TCR immunosequencing, statistical association of individual TCRs with disease status, and machine learning. A later analysis re-examined previously published TCR beta repertoires from more than 550 donors and added high-resolution HLA genotyping to investigate patterns of TCR occurrence. The later analysis used no new phenotypic data to find candidate immune exposures, relying instead on TCR beta sequences and their occurrence across donors. In an earlier analysis of over 550 of the donors, high-throughput TCR beta sequencing was used to judge whether each TCR beta V gene segment behaved as functional or pseudogenic. Donor age, sex, ethnicity and CMV serostatus were compiled together with the repertoire data. Genome-wide SNP genotypes for about 65% of the 666 donors were used in a later genetic analysis, which treated that subset as a discovery cohort. Every repertoire in the discovery cohort had been generated on one and the same sequencing platform. HLA typing covered class I and class II loci at four-digit resolution. Typing coverage varied by locus: roughly 629-630 donors for A, B, C, DRB1 and DQB1; about 520 for DQA1; approximately 570 for DPA1; around 490 for DPB1. Five DR-DQ haplotypes were treated as single units for association and clustering because of strong linkage in the cohort. On average, about 200,000 unique TCR beta nucleotide sequences were sequenced per donor among 398 genotyped donors of the cohort, with around 19% of those sequences being non-productive. The investigation overall reported the following: For the cohort, immune exposure information was limited to CMV serostatus. The study gave a list of some 150 TCR beta chains associated with cytomegalovirus. The authors suggested that the approach could potentially be generalized to other disease states and immunological phenotypes. Because the 87-base-pair reads could not distinguish some IMGT-functional V segments, including TRBV6-2 and TRBV6-3, those segments were excluded. A later analysis reported that several top co-occurrence clusters appeared linked to parvovirus B19, influenza, CMV and Epstein-Barr virus. A cluster of highly shared sequence variants was judged likely to be a technical artifact of the sequencing pipeline. Only TCR beta chains were sequenced in this cohort, and the absence of alpha or paired-chain data limited detectable features. In a later analysis, HLA-associated TCR beta chains were found to be more clonally expanded and to have lower generation probabilities than equally common non-associated chains. V-gene and J-gene trimming of TCR beta chains was associated with a missense DCLRE1C variant in a later genetic analysis, and the association was replicated in an independent cohort. Presence/absence analyses assumed roughly uniform sequencing depth across donors, an assumption that may not hold. Three of the identified cytomegalovirus-associated TCR beta chains were confirmed in vitro to be specific for cytomegalovirus antigens. About 15 rarely observed V segments, including chromosome 9 orphons, were excluded from the earlier analysis of about 610 of the donors because counts were too low. In a later analysis, the rate of TCR association differed among HLA loci, with DRB1 alleles having the most associated TCRs and HLA-C alleles having the fewest. HLA typing was unavailable for some donors at each locus, so association tests used only the typed subset. Compared with the approximately 600-donor mean, donors in an Asian-associated ancestry cluster had fewer N-insertions in productive TCRs, according to a later genetic analysis. A further reported finding was that TCR beta sequences accurately predicted the HLA-A and HLA-B alleles for most subjects in the first cohort. A later analysis found that most CMV-associated TCR beta chains appeared HLA-restricted, with HLA associations seemingly driven largely by CMV exposure. Correlated functional status among segregating V segments might reflect linkage disequilibrium, but an unknown experimental factor could not be ruled out. Broadly in line with IMGT annotations, most TCR beta V segments showed up in productive rearrangements about 87% or about 30% of the time in an earlier analysis of 450 to 600 of the donors. Cytomegalovirus status was reported to be diagnosed by the classifier with high specificity and sensitivity in both the original and validation cohorts. Across donors, most TCR sequences were observed very rarely, whereas some public TCRs were present in many individuals. Assigning TCR associations to individual alleles was difficult when HLA alleles, especially DR and DQ, strongly co-occurred. In a later analysis, 15,000 to 20,000 TCR beta sequences were associated with specific HLA alleles at a false discovery rate of 0.05.

The V and J ends are trimmed by 0 bases and 6 bases, leaving 15 bases between them. As encoded in the germline V gene, CDR1 is SGHRS while CDR2 is YFSETQ. Including the terminal cysteine and phenylalanine, the CDR3 comprises 16 residues. Kept here is only the CDR3 DNA, which spans 48 bases and is read in frame from base 1. In total, roughly 670 healthy bone marrow donors made up the cohort. At the time of sampling, all cohort members were nominally healthy, though unrecorded immune exposures were likely present. The donor was CMV seropositive and belonged to the group of a few hundred seropositive cohort members. A peripheral blood sample was collected from each donor, and TCR beta sequencing was performed on peripheral blood mononuclear cells. Genomic DNA extraction from the blood cell samples was performed with the Qiagen DNeasy Blood Extraction Kit.

The chain links TRBV5-1 with TRBJ2-2; 6 matching bases give a weak D call of TRBD2. Sequenced: PBMCs. This receptor was obtained from a man aged 50 to 60 in good health and CMV-seropositive. CDR3 loop: CASSLAGAGRAGELFF. Here is the DNA: TGCGCCAGCAGCTTGGCCGGAGCGGGCAGGGCCGGGGAGCTGTTTTTT.